This TCR beta chain originates from a study of prognosis after radiotherapy for stage I lung cancer. As for the study in general: For radiotherapy, patients got SBRT split into 3 to 5 fractions, giving a biologically effective dose of at least 100 Gy. Points from the study as a whole: Gene usage of TRBV and TRBJ reportedly differed between patients with and without metastases. Tumor-specific reactivity of the expanded TCR clones remained undetermined.

V shed 6 bases and J shed 8 bases, with 23 bases lying between them. CDR3 size: 15 residues. Germline V gene data show CDR1 as MNHNY and CDR2 as SVGAGI (reference sequence). About this clonotype itself: Its antigen is not known. Only one base separates this from a far larger clonotype, so it likely reflects a read error.

Genomic DNA provided the template from which TCR beta CDR3 was amplified by two-round multiplex PCR. Primers specific to each TRBV and TRBJ gene drove first-round PCR. TCRdb analysed the multiplex PCR reads with MiXCR anew, one entry per CDR3 protein. The repertoire holds about 16,000 distinct CDR3 sequences, with 35% to 45% as singletons. The TCR was taken from a donor at least 50 years old with non-small cell lung cancer. The rearrangement links TRBV6-6 to TRBJ2-7; the D call may be TRBD1 or TRBD2 (5 bases each). The sequences come from PBMCs, collected before or after stereotactic body radiation therapy (not recorded which). CDR3: CASRGPSAVVRKQYF. CDR3 DNA sequence: TGTGCCAGCAGGGGACCTTCAGCGGTAGTCCGTAAGCAGTACTTC.